This T cell receptor beta chain stems from a study of T cell changes during pregnancy in multiple sclerosis. The method was immunoSEQ multiplex PCR; TCRdb's version includes in-frame clones alone and lacks a portion of them. The sample comprises about 72,000 clones, 91% of which are singletons, and about 0.75% rests with the top ten. This CDR3 is built from 17 residues. The germline V gene has CDR1 SGHVS and CDR2 FQNEAQ. With 1 base clipped from V and 4 bases from J, the junction kept 12 bases outside the gene matches. The chain has TRBV7-8 and TRBJ1-1; 7 bases match TRBD1. The specimen comprised peripheral blood, sampled in the third trimester of pregnancy. This TCR was recovered from a female donor in good health, enrolled as a control in a pregnancy study. Written as DNA, the CDR3 is TGTGCCAGCAGCTTAGGGCGGGGCAGGTCAGGGGGCACTGAAGCTTTCTTT. This encodes CASSLGRGRSGGTEAFF.